These T cell receptor beta chains were read from a single sample in a study of blood T cell repertoires in COVID-19. Using immunoSEQ multiplex PCR, the repertoire was profiled, and TCRdb retains in-frame clones only, with some absent. The data show 250,000 to 350,000 clones, 75% to 90% seen once. Source material: PBMCs or T cells enriched from blood (not recorded which). Receptors were obtained from a woman aged 25 to 39 who had recovered from COVID-19. CDR3s include the opening cysteine and the closing phenylalanine or tryptophan. The order of the fields is D gene, J gene, clone size, V gene, CDR3 protein, CDR3 DNA. D genes are given only for firm matches. Clone size, where shown, is once, few, many, or a class for clones that have expanded.

TRBD1 | TRBJ1-2 | once | TRBV6-1 | CASSIPGTEAYGYTF | TGTGCCAGCAGTATCCCCGGGACAGAAGCCTATGGCTACACCTTC
. | TRBJ2-2 | . | TRBV7-9 | CASSSNSKLSGELFF | TGTGCCAGCAGCTCCAACAGTAAGCTTAGCGGGGAGCTGTTTTTT
. | TRBJ1-5 | . | TRBV29-1 | CSVGRGSNQPQHF | TGCAGCGTTGGGCGGGGAAGCAATCAGCCCCAGCATTTT
. | TRBJ1-2 | . | TRBV14 | CASSQGGWPAGYTF | TGTGCCAGCAGCCAGGGGGGATGGCCGGCGGGCTACACCTTC
TRBD1 | TRBJ2-2 | . | TRBV19 | CASSSTGGTGELFF | TGTGCCAGTAGTTCGACAGGGGGCACCGGGGAGCTGTTTTTT
. | TRBJ1-2 | . | TRBV4-1 | CASSQDQRDYGYTF | TGCGCCAGCAGCCAAGACCAGCGAGACTATGGCTACACCTTC
. | TRBJ2-1 | once | TRBV2 | CASSGTPRGNNEQFF | TGTGCCAGCTCCGGGACACCCCGTGGCAACAATGAGCAGTTCTTC
. | TRBJ1-4 | . | TRBV25-1 | CASSSGTTNEKLFF | TGTGCCAGCAGCTCCGGTACAACTAATGAAAAACTGTTTTTT
. | TRBJ2-4 | . | TRBV5-1 | CASSVSSLGGIQYF | TGCGCCAGCAGCGTCAGCTCCCTAGGGGGCATTCAGTACTTC
TRBD2 | TRBJ2-7 | . | TRBV5-1 | CASSQFSGSGYEQYF | TGCGCCAGCAGTCAATTTAGCGGGAGTGGGTACGAGCAGTACTTC
. | TRBJ2-5 | . | TRBV7-2 | CASSRRAYQETQYF | TGTGCCAGCAGCAGGCGGGCCTACCAGGAGACCCAGTACTTC
. | TRBJ1-2 | . | TRBV11-1 | CASTAREDSNYGYTF | TGTGCCAGCACCGCCAGGGAAGACTCTAACTATGGCTACACCTTC
TRBD2 | TRBJ2-2 | . | TRBV29-1 | CSVGRAGGLSSTGELFF | TGCAGCGTTGGGAGAGCGGGGGGGCTTTCCAGCACCGGGGAGCTGTTTTTT
. | TRBJ1-4 | once | TRBV7-6 | CASSPRGEREKLFF | TGTGCCAGCAGCCCCAGGGGTGAGAGGGAAAAACTGTTTTTT
TRBD1 | TRBJ1-3 | . | TRBV30 | CAWRGTGRGNTIYF | TGTGCCTGGAGGGGGACAGGAAGAGGAAACACCATATATTTT
TRBD1 | TRBJ1-4 | few | TRBV6-2/TRBV6-3 | CASSYLDRGEKLFF | TGTGCCAGCAGTTACCTCGACAGGGGTGAAAAACTGTTTTTT
TRBD2 | TRBJ2-2 | . | TRBV11-2 | CASRGLAGVRHSNTGELFF | TGTGCCAGCAGAGGACTAGCGGGGGTACGCCACTCGAACACCGGGGAGCTGTTTTTT
TRBD1 | TRBJ1-6 | few | TRBV2 | CASRARGTVADSPLHF | TGTGCCAGCAGAGCGAGGGGGACAGTGGCGGATTCACCCCTCCACTTT
. | TRBJ2-3 | . | TRBV11-3 | CASSLGAATDTQYF | TGTGCCAGCAGCTTAGGTGCGGCCACCGATACGCAGTATTTT
. | TRBJ2-1 | . | TRBV11-2 | CASSSRISSYNEQFF | TGTGCCAGCAGCTCCCGAATCAGCTCCTACAATGAGCAGTTCTTC
. | TRBJ2-7 | . | TRBV6-5 | CASRTDSNFYEQYF | TGTGCCAGCAGGACAGACTCGAACTTCTACGAGCAGTACTTC
TRBD1 | TRBJ1-3 | . | TRBV30 | CAGDRGYGNTIYF | TGTGCAGGAGACAGGGGTTATGGAAACACCATATATTTT